This T cell receptor beta chain was recovered during a study of T cell changes during pregnancy in multiple sclerosis. Sequencing used immunoSEQ multiplex PCR; TCRdb keeps in-frame clones, though not all of them. The sample holds roughly 37,000 clones, about 90% seen once. This clone has a single count. Material: CD8+ T cells from peripheral blood mononuclear cells, obtained before pregnancy. The TCR originated in a female donor with multiple sclerosis, enrolled in a pregnancy study.

The CDR3 loop is CASSDPHLGLGSYNEQFF. CDR3 bases: TGTGCCAGCAGTGACCCACATTTGGGGCTGGGCTCCTACAATGAGCAGTTCTTC. J is TRBJ2-1 and V is TRBV25-1; possibly TRBD1 for D (5 bases). The CDR3 has 18 amino acids. Trimming removed 3 bases at V and 0 bases at J, with 18 bases between. Germline CDR1 and CDR2: MGHDK and SYGVNS. The whole variable domain, filled in from reference TRBV25-1 and TRBJ2-1, reads EADIYQTPRYLVIGTGKKITLECSQTMGHDKMYWYQQDPGMELHLIHYSYGVNSTEKGDLSSESTVSRIRTEHFPLTLESARPSHTSQYLCASSDPHLGLGSYNEQFFGPGTRLTVL.